The rows below give T cell receptor beta chains drawn from one sample of a study of shared clonotypes between healthy human individuals. Repertoires were generated with immunoSEQ multiplex PCR, while TCRdb's copy carries only in-frame clones and drops some. This repertoire shows about 1 million clones, roughly 80% found once; its top ten account for 1.4%. The sequenced material came from memory CD4+ T cells sorted from blood. The receptor source for this set is a man between 18 and 35 years old in good health. The CDR3 runs from the conserved cysteine through the conserved F or W. D genes are given only for firm matches. The listing skips clone size in some rows; elsewhere it reads once, few, many or a size class.

CDR3nt: TGTGCCAGTCAAGAAACCGGGACAGGCCACTACGAGCAGTACTTC
CDR3aa: CASQETGTGHYEQYF
v_gene: TRBV19
j_gene: TRBJ2-7
d_gene: TRBD1
abundance: NA

CDR3nt: TGTGCCAGCAGCATGTCCGACCGATCAACTAATGAAAAACTGTTTTTT
CDR3aa: CASSMSDRSTNEKLFF
v_gene: TRBV7-8
j_gene: TRBJ1-4
d_gene: NA
abundance: NA

CDR3nt: TGTGCCAGCTCACCCTACGACCTTAGCACAGATACGCAGTATTTT
CDR3aa: CASSPYDLSTDTQYF
v_gene: TRBV18
j_gene: TRBJ2-3
d_gene: NA
abundance: NA

CDR3nt: TGTGCCAGCAGGGGTTCAACTAATGAAAAACTGTTTTTT
CDR3aa: CASRGSTNEKLFF
v_gene: TRBV6-6
j_gene: TRBJ1-4
d_gene: NA
abundance: NA

CDR3nt: TGTGCCAGCAGCTTGGATCTCGGGACACCCTACGAGCAGTACTTC
CDR3aa: CASSLDLGTPYEQYF
v_gene: TRBV5-4
j_gene: TRBJ2-7
d_gene: NA
abundance: NA

CDR3nt: TGTGCCAGCAGTAAGAGGAATCAGCCCCAGCATTTT
CDR3aa: CASSKRNQPQHF
v_gene: TRBV6-5
j_gene: TRBJ1-5
d_gene: NA
abundance: NA

CDR3nt: TGTGCCTGGAGTAGGGCCCCGGACCATGAAAAACTGTTTTTT
CDR3aa: CAWSRAPDHEKLFF
v_gene: TRBV30
j_gene: TRBJ1-4
d_gene: NA
abundance: NA

CDR3nt: TGCGCCAGCAGCCGAACTGAGTCGGAAGGAAACACCATATATTTT
CDR3aa: CASSRTESEGNTIYF
v_gene: TRBV4-1
j_gene: TRBJ1-3
d_gene: NA
abundance: NA

CDR3nt: TGTGCCAGTAGTATCCGAGGGGCAGGGGAGCTGTTTTTT
CDR3aa: CASSIRGAGELFF
v_gene: TRBV19
j_gene: TRBJ2-2
d_gene: NA
abundance: NA

CDR3nt: TGTGCCAGCAGCCTACTTGCGGGACTAGCGGGTGGAGAGACCCAGTACTTC
CDR3aa: CASSLLAGLAGGETQYF
v_gene: TRBV7-9
j_gene: TRBJ2-5
d_gene: TRBD2
abundance: NA

CDR3nt: TGCGCCAGCAGAGCGACAGGGTCTTTGCTCGACAATGAGCAGTTCTTC
CDR3aa: CASRATGSLLDNEQFF
v_gene: TRBV5-1
j_gene: TRBJ2-1
d_gene: TRBD1
abundance: NA

CDR3nt: TGTGCCAGCAGTGATCAGGACATGAACACTGAAGCTTTCTTT
CDR3aa: CASSDQDMNTEAFF
v_gene: TRBV6-1
j_gene: TRBJ1-1
d_gene: NA
abundance: NA

CDR3nt: TGTGCCACCAGCTCTCGGACAGGGTTAAATGAAAAACTGTTTTTT
CDR3aa: CATSSRTGLNEKLFF
v_gene: TRBV15
j_gene: TRBJ1-4
d_gene: TRBD1
abundance: NA

CDR3nt: TGTGCCAGCTCCCGGGGCGCGTCTGGCTACACCTTC
CDR3aa: CASSRGASGYTF
v_gene: TRBV18
j_gene: TRBJ1-2
d_gene: NA
abundance: NA

CDR3nt: TGTGCCAGCAGCGGGCCGAGAGGCGGGGGACTAACAGAAAAACTGTTTTTT
CDR3aa: CASSGPRGGGLTEKLFF
v_gene: TRBV5-5
j_gene: TRBJ1-4
d_gene: NA
abundance: few

CDR3nt: TGTGCCAGCAGCAGACAGCCGGGACAGGGCTACAATGAGCAGTTCTTC
CDR3aa: CASSRQPGQGYNEQFF
v_gene: TRBV9
j_gene: TRBJ2-1
d_gene: TRBD1
abundance: few

CDR3nt: TGTGCCAGCAGCTTAGACCCGACGGCCAGGGAGCAGTACTTC
CDR3aa: CASSLDPTAREQYF
v_gene: TRBV7-2
j_gene: TRBJ2-7
d_gene: NA
abundance: NA

CDR3nt: TGCAGCGTCGCGGGAGTTGCTAACTATGGCTACACCTTC
CDR3aa: CSVAGVANYGYTF
v_gene: TRBV29-1
j_gene: TRBJ1-2
d_gene: NA
abundance: NA

CDR3nt: TGTGCCAGCAGCTCCAAGGGACAGGGTATAGGTGAGCAGTTCTTC
CDR3aa: CASSSKGQGIGEQFF
v_gene: TRBV5-4
j_gene: TRBJ2-1
d_gene: TRBD1
abundance: NA

CDR3nt: TGTGCCAGCAGCGACAGGGGTAACACTGAAGCTTTCTTT
CDR3aa: CASSDRGNTEAFF
v_gene: TRBV7-2
j_gene: TRBJ1-1
d_gene: TRBD1
abundance: NA